These 5 T cell receptor beta chains originate from one sample sequenced in a study of shared T cell receptors in the human thymus. Sequenced by immunoSEQ multiplex PCR; TCRdb stores in-frame clones only, minus some. The sample comprises about 660,000 clones, around 87% of which are singletons, and 0.0095% to 0.012% rests with the top ten. The same sample was also studied in work on human thymus T cells.

Sequences were obtained from thymocytes. The receptors originated from a boy less than two years old with a congenital heart defect.

The V call is TRBV12-1, the J call TRBJ2-7; the table's D gene call, TRBD1, was not cross checked with the DNA. TRBV12-1 is a documented pseudogene. This CDR3 spans 15 amino acids. The CDR3 DNA follows: TGTGCCAGCAGATACTTTGGACAGAGCTCCTACGAGCAGTACTTC. Translation: CASRYFGQSSYEQYF.

The J gene is TRBJ1-2, the V gene TRBV4-3; D possibly corresponds to TRBD1 (6 bases). V was trimmed by 0 bases and J by 0 bases, leaving 17 bases between them. The CDR3 has 18 amino acids. Germline CDR1 reads LGHNA; CDR2 reads YSLEER. The CDR3 sequence: CASSQDDRPYLPNYGYTF. The CDR3 nucleotides read TGCGCCAGCAGCCAAGACGACAGGCCCTACCTACCTAACTATGGCTACACCTTC.

This sequence joins TRBV6-5 and TRBJ1-2; 8 nucleotides agree with TRBD1. Trimming took 5 bases from V and 4 from J; bases not matched to a gene: 3. CDR3 length: 13 residues. Germline CDR1 reads MNHEY; CDR2 reads SVGAGI. Here the CDR3 reads CASSRTGSYGYTF. DNA of the CDR3: TGTGCCAGCAGTAGGACAGGGTCCTATGGCTACACCTTC.

This chain uses TRBV9 with TRBJ2-1; 14 bases fit TRBD2. Per germline, CDR1 SGDLS and CDR2 YYNGEE. This CDR3 spans 19 amino acids. Trimming removed 3 bases from V and 2 bases from J; junction bases left unmatched: 10. The CDR3 coding sequence is TGTGCCAGCAGCGGACTAGCGGGAGGGCGGGAGGACACCTACAATGAGCAGTTCTTC. This translates into CASSGLAGGREDTYNEQFF.

This chain joins TRBV4-1 and TRBJ2-3; 8 bases align to TRBD2. This CDR3 has 18 amino acids. Germline assignment: CDR1 MGHRA and CDR2 YSYEKL. The V segment lost 1 base and the J segment 7 bases; nucleotides outside the gene matches: 16. The DNA of the CDR3 is TGCGCCAGCAGCCAAGGCCCGGTGGCGGGAGGCCCGCCTAATACGCAGTATTTT. The encoded protein is CASSQGPVAGGPPNTQYF.